Listed here is a single T cell receptor beta chain. What it binds is not known. Sequencing templates came from extracted RNA that was reverse transcribed into cDNA. Only in-frame clones appear in the TCRdb table, and some are missing; sequencing was by immunoSEQ multiplex PCR. The repertoire holds about 140,000 clones, with roughly 86% as singletons. Treatment defined: oral pan-JAK inhibitor, 5-10 mg twice daily. This specimen comes from a study of CD8+ T cells in alopecia areata. Study results and caveats: Tofacitinib did not eliminate many expanded lesional clones from scalp or blood.

The starting material was CD8+ T cells sorted from blood, obtained at week 4, from a patient treated with tofacitinib. The TCR originated in a human donor with alopecia areata.

Here the CDR3 reads CASSFDTSGKNPADTQYF. In DNA, the CDR3 is TGTGCCAGCAGCTTTGATACTAGCGGGAAAAACCCGGCAGATACGCAGTATTTT. This rearrangement joins TRBV7-2 to TRBJ2-3; 10 nucleotides match TRBD2. J was trimmed by 4 bases and V by 3 bases; bases with no gene match: 13. There are 18 residues in the CDR3. Germline V lookup: CDR1 SGHTA, CDR2 FQGNSA.